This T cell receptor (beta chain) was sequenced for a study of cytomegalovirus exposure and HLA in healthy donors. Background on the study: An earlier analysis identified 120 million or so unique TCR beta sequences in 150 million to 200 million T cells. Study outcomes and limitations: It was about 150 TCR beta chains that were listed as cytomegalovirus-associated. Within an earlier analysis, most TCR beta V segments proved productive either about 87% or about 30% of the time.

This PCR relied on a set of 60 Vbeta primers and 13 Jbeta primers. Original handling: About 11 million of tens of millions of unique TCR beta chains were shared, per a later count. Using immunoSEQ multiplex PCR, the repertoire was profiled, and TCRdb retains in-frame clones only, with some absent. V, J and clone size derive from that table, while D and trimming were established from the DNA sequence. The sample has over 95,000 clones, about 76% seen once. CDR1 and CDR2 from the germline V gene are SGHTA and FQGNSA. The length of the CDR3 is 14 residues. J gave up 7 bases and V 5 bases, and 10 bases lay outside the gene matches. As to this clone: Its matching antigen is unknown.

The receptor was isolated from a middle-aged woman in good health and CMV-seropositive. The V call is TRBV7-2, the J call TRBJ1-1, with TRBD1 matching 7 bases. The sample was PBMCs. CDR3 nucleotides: TGTGCCAGCAGCGTTGACAGGGTTGGCATTGAAGCTTTCTTT. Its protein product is CASSVDRVGIEAFF.